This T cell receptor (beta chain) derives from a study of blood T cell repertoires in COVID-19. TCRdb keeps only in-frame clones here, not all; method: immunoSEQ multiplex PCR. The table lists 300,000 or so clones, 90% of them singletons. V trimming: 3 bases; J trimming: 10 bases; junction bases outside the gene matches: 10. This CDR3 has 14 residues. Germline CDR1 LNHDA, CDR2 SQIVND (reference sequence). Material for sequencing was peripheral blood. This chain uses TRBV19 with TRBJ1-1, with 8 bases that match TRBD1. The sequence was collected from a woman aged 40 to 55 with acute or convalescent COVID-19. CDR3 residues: CASSIPAGGVGAFF. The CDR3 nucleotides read TGTGCCAGTAGTATCCCCGCAGGGGGCGTGGGAGCTTTCTTT.